The source of this T cell receptor (beta chain) is a study of T cell responses to AZD1222 COVID-19 vaccine. There are 15 residues in the CDR3. Germline values: CDR1 SEHNR, CDR2 FQNEAQ (reference sequence). V was shortened by 5 bases and J by 7 bases, with 17 bases between the two germline ends. The repertoire was sequenced with immunoSEQ multiplex PCR; TCRdb's copy has only in-frame clones and lacks some. Of 150,000 to 200,000 clones in the sample, about 89% were seen once. The receptor was isolated from an adult who received the AZD1222 COVID-19 vaccine. V usage is TRBV7-9 and J usage is TRBJ1-4; perhaps TRBD1 as D (5 bases). The sequencing used peripheral blood, collected 28 days after the second AZD1222 dose. CDR3 nucleotides: TGTGCCAGCAGCGGCAGTCAGGGCAGAGGTGAAAAACTGTTTTTT. It translates to CASSGSQGRGEKLFF.